Described below is a single TCR beta chain sequence and its context. V was pared by 1 base and J by 2 bases, with 5 bases between. The CDR3 loop spans 13 amino acids. Authors' methods: Nucleated cell number was recorded as an estimate derived from reference gene primer amplification. Sequenced by immunoSEQ multiplex PCR; TCRdb stores in-frame clones only, minus some. V, J and clone size reflect that table, while D and trimming were determined from the DNA. The table records about 53,000 clones, 77% of them present only once. The data are from a study of blood T cell repertoires in COVID-19. Study context: Material from acute and convalescent COVID-19 was sourced from the United States, Italy and Spain. T cells, B-cell-depleted T cells, or PBMCs provided the cDNA or gDNA that served as material.

The gene calls are TRBV12-3 or TRBV12-4 and TRBJ1-2; D gene uncertain. This TCR came from a man aged 65 to 85 with active or convalescent COVID-19. The sequenced sample was peripheral blood. CDR3 sequence: CASSLGRNYGYTF. The CDR3 nucleotides read TGTGCCAGCAGTTTAGGGAGGAACTATGGCTACACCTTC.